The entry below describes one T cell receptor (beta chain). Antigen: not known. Produced via immunoSEQ multiplex PCR; TCRdb's table is partial and in-frame only. The repertoire holds around 35,000 clones, with 85% as singletons. Germline V gene data show CDR1 as SGHVS and CDR2 as FNYEAQ. V dropped 2 bases and J dropped 7; count of bases not matched to a gene: 5. The CDR3 extends over 15 amino acids. This sample was included in a study of lymphopenia after photon versus proton radiotherapy. Study-level results: Under photons, naive T cells and diversity fell while effector/memory populations rose. Oligoclonal CD8+ Temra expansion after nadir drove photon patients' diversity drop. Survival link was tested only in deceased patients; proton benefit remains a possibility. A bigger post-nadir fall in TCR diversity correlated inversely with survival time in deceased patients.

The TCR comes from a man in his fifties or sixties with gastric cancer. The gene calls are TRBV7-6 and TRBJ2-2, with 9 bases lining up with TRBD2. Sample: peripheral blood, taken from a patient treated with photon-based radiotherapy. The CDR3 spells CASSLIAGASGELFF. The CDR3, as DNA: TGTGCCAGCAGCTTAATAGCGGGAGCGAGCGGGGAGCTGTTTTTT.